This T cell receptor beta chain comes out of a study of spatial heterogeneity in lung cancer. The overall study: The study observed each unique TCR and UMI combination more than ten times on average in raw reads.

As for time point: sample taken at primary tumor resection. The cohort: around 79 early-stage, untreated non-small cell lung cancer patients. Whole RNA, isolated from tumor, nontumor lung or frozen PBMC, was sequenced without prior sorting. In this sample, this clonotype turned up a few times. What it binds is unknown. This beta chain turned up in a library designed for alpha chains; as an off-target read, its abundance says little. TCRdb itself ran the 5' RACE reads through MiXCR, one entry per CDR3 protein. The table lists more than 2,000 distinct CDR3 sequences, 35% to 40% of them singletons, with 20% to 25% in the top ten. Notes on the study in general: For expanded intratumoral alpha and beta TCRs, counts tracked tumor mutation counts.

The specimen comprised lung tumor tissue, sampled at surgery. The clonotype comes from a male donor with early-stage non-small cell lung cancer.

CDR3 nucleotide sequence: TGTGCCAGCAGTTTGTGGTACAATGAGCAGTTCTTC. Protein: CASSLWYNEQFF. The chain carries TRBV12-3 or TRBV12-4 and TRBJ2-1; no reliable D call. CDR3 length equals 12 residues. Trimming stripped 3 bases from V and 4 bases from J, with 4 bases between.